Below, one TCR beta chain is given with its context. This specimen comes from a study of T cells in Graves' hyperthyroidism and ophthalmopathy. Germline-derived CDR1 and CDR2 are SGDLS and YYNGEE. This CDR3 region has 15 residues. V gave up 4 bases and J gave up 8 bases; unmatched junction bases: 10. The TCR beta CDR3 regions underwent amplification using RNA transcripts as the source. TCR CDR3 underwent first-round RT-PCR with the HTBI primer set. Each CDR3 protein is one row after TCRdb ran MiXCR on the multiplex PCR reads. The sample carries about 400,000 distinct CDR3 sequences, roughly 15% recorded once.

The J gene is TRBJ2-1, the V gene TRBV9; 9 bases map to TRBD1. This receptor was obtained from a woman in her thirties with Graves' ophthalmopathy. Source material: blood. The CDR3 sequence: CASSTQGALGDEQFF. CDR3 nucleotides: TGTGCCAGCAGCACACAGGGGGCCTTAGGTGATGAGCAGTTCTTC. The entire variable domain, with the rest obtained from reference TRBV9 and TRBJ2-1, is as follows: DSGVTQTPKHLITATGQRVTLRCSPRSGDLSVYWYQQSLDQGLQFLIQYYNGEERAKGNILERFSAQQFPDLHSELNLSSLELGDSALYFCASSTQGALGDEQFFGPGTRLTVL.